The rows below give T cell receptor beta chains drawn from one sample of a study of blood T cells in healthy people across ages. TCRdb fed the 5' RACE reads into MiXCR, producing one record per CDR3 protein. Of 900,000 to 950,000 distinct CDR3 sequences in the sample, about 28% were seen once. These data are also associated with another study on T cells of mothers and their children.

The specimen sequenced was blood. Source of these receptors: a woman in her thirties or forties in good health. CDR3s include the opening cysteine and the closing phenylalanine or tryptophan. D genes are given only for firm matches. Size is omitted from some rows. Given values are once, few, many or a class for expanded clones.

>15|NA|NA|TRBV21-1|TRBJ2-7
TGTGCCAGCAGCAAAGCGGGGAGGGGCGGGTACGAGCAGTACTTC
CASSKAGRGGYEQYF
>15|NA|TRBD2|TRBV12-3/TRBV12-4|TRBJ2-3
TGTGCCAGCAGGGATAGCGGGGGGCCAGGAGATACGCAGTATTTT
CASRDSGGPGDTQYF
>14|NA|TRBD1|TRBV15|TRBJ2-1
TGTGCCACCAGCAGCCGGGACAGCTACAATGAGCAGTTCTTC
CATSSRDSYNEQFF
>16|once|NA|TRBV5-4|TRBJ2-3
TGTGCCAGCAGCTTGGAACCTAGCTGGGGCACAGATACGCAGTATTTT
CASSLEPSWGTDTQYF
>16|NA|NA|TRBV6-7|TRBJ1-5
TGTGCCAGCAGTTACTCCTTTGTGGGGAACAATCAGCCCCAGCATTTT
CASSYSFVGNNQPQHF
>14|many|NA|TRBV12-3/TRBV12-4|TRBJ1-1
TGTGCCAGCAGCCCCGTTGGCCCGTACACTGAAGCTTTCTTT
CASSPVGPYTEAFF
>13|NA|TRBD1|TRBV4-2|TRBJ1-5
TGTGCCAGCAGCCAAGCATCGGACAGGGAATTGCATTTT
CASSQASDRELHF
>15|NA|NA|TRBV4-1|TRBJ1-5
TGCGCCAGCAGCCAAGTTATGGGGGTCGGTCAGCCCCAGCATTTT
CASSQVMGVGQPQHF
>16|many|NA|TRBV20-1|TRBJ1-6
TGCAGTGCTAGAGACGGCACGAGCTCCTATAATTCACCCCTCCACTTT
CSARDGTSSYNSPLHF
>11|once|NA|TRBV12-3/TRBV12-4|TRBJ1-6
TGTGCCAGCAGGGTCAATTCACCCCTCCACTTT
CASRVNSPLHF
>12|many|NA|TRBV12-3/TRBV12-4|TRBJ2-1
TGTGCCAGCAGCCCAGGGGTTACTGAGCAGTTCTTC
CASSPGVTEQFF
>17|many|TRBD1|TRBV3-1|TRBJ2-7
TGTGCCAGCAGCCAAGGGGGACAGGGCGCCTTCGTCTACGAGCAGTACTTC
CASSQGGQGAFVYEQYF
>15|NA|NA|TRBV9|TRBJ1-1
TGTGCCAGCAGCGTAGATGGGGTGAGGGGTACTGAAGCTTTCTTT
CASSVDGVRGTEAFF
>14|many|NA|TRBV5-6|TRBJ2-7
TGTGCCAGCAGCGCAACAGGGAAAGGATACGAGCAGTACTTC
CASSATGKGYEQYF
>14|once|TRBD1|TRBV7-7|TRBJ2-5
TGTGCTAGCAGCTTGACAGGGGAAAGAGAGACCCAGTACTTC
CASSLTGERETQYF
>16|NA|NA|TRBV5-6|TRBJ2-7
TGTGCCAGCAGCTTGGAAATAGCGGTCAGTCAAGACACCCAGTACTTC
CASSLEIAVSQDTQYF
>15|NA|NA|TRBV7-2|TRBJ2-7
TGTGCCAGCAGCTTAGCTGACATTAGTTATCACGAGCAGTACTTC
CASSLADISYHEQYF
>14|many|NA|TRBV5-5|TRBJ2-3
TGTGCCAGCAGCTTGGCGGGGGTGGAAGATACGCAGTATTTT
CASSLAGVEDTQYF
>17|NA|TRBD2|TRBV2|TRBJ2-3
TGTGCCAGCAGTGACGTCGGACTAGCGGGGCCCACAGATACGCAGTATTTT
CASSDVGLAGPTDTQYF
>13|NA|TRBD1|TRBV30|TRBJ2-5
TGTGCCTGCACAACAGGGGTAGTAGAGACCCAGTACTTC
CACTTGVVETQYF
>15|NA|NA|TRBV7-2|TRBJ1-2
TGTGCCAGCAGCCCTCGGACGTTTGAAATTTATGGCTACACCTTC
CASSPRTFEIYGYTF
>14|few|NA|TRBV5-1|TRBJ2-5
TGCGCCAGCAGCTTAGTTCTGGGACAAGAGACCCAGTACTTC
CASSLVLGQETQYF
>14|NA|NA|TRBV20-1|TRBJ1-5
TGCAGTGCCGGGACGGGGATTAGCAATCAGCCCCAGCATTTT
CSAGTGISNQPQHF
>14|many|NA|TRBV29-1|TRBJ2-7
TGCAGCGTTGGGGTCGTTGCAAGCCTCGGCGAGCAGTACTTC
CSVGVVASLGEQYF
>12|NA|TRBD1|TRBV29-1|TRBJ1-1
TGCAGCGGGGGACAGCAGAACACTGAAGCTTTCTTT
CSGGQQNTEAFF
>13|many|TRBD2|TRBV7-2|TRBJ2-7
TGTGCCAGCAGCCTCGGGACTACGGTAGGGCAGTACTTC
CASSLGTTVGQYF
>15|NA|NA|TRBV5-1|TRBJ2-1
TGCGCCAGCGGCTTGAGACGGGACGGGAACAATGAGCAGTTCTTC
CASGLRRDGNNEQFF
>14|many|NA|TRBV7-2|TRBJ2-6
TGTGCCAGCAGGTCGAACTTTGGGGCCAACGTCCTGACTTTC
CASRSNFGANVLTF
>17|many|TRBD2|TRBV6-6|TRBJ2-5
TGTGCCAGCGGGCGGGGGGTGACTAGCGGGGGGCAAGAGACCCAGTACTTC
CASGRGVTSGGQETQYF
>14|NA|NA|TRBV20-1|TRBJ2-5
TGCAGTGCTAGAGTTAACATGGGGGCCGAGACCCAGTACTTC
CSARVNMGAETQYF
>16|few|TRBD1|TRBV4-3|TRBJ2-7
TGCGCCAGCAGCCAAGATTGGTCAGGGGGCTTTTACGAGCAGTACTTC
CASSQDWSGGFYEQYF
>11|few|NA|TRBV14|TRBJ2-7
TGTGCCAGCAGGGGTATCTACGAGCAGTACTTC
CASRGIYEQYF
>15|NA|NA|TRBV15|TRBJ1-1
TGTGCCACCAGACCGAGGGGAGGCCTAAACACTGAAGCTTTCTTT
CATRPRGGLNTEAFF
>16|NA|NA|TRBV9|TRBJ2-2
TGTGCCAGCAGCGCGGGGGCCACAATTGCCACCGGGGAGCTGTTTTTT
CASSAGATIATGELFF
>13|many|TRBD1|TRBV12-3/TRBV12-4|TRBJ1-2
TGTGCCAGCAGTAGGGACAGGGACTATGGCTACACCTTC
CASSRDRDYGYTF
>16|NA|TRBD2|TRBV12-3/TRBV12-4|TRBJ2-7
TGTGCCAGCAGTTTAAAACTAGCGGAGAAATCCTACGAGCAGTACTTC
CASSLKLAEKSYEQYF
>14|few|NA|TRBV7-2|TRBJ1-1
TGTGCCAGCAGCTCCCGACCAGGGAACACTGAAGCTTTCTTT
CASSSRPGNTEAFF
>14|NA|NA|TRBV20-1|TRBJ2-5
TGCAGTGCTTCAAGGCTGGACAACCAAGAGACCCAGTACTTC
CSASRLDNQETQYF
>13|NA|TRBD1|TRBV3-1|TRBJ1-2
TGTGCCAGCAGCCAAAAACAGGGGGGTGGCTACACCTTC
CASSQKQGGGYTF
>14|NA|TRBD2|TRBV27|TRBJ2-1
TGTGCCAGCAGTTCTAGCGGGAGGGCCCATGAGCAGTTCTTC
CASSSSGRAHEQFF
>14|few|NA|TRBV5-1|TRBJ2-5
TGCGCCAGCAGCGTCGGACACGGGGGAGAGACCCAGTACTTC
CASSVGHGGETQYF
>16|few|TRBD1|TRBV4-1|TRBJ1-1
TGCGCCAGCAGCCAAACTCCAGGACAGGGGACCACTGAAGCTTTCTTT
CASSQTPGQGTTEAFF
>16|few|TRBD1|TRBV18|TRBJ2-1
TGTGCCAGCTCAACGAAGACAGGGGGAAATGGCAATGAGCAGTTCTTC
CASSTKTGGNGNEQFF
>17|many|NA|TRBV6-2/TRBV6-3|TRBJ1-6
TGTGCCAGCAGTTATCCCCGCGGACAAGAGACTAATTCACCCCTCCACTTT
CASSYPRGQETNSPLHF